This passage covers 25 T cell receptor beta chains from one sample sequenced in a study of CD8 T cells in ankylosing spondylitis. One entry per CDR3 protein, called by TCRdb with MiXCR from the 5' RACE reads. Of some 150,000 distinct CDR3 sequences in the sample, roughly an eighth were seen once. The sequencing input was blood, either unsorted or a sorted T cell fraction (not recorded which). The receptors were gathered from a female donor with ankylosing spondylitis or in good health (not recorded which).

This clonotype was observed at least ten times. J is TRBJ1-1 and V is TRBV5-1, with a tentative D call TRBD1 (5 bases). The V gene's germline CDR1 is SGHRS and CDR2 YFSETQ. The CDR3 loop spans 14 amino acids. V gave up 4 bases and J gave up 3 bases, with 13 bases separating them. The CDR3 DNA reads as TGCGCCAGCAGCCTCACTGGGGGGGACACTGAAGCTTTCTTT. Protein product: CASSLTGGDTEAFF.

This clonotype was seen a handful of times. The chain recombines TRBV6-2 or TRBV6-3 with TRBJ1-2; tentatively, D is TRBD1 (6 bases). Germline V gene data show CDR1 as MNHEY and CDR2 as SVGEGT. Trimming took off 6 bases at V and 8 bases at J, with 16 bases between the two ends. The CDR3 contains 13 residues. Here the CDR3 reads CASSSTGTDGYTF. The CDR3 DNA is TGTGCCAGCAGCTCCACAGGGACCGACGGCTACACCTTC.

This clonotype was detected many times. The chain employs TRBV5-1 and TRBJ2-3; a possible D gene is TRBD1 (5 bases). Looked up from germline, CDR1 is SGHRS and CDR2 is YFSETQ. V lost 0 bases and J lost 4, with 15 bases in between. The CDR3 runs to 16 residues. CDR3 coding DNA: TGCGCCAGCAGCTTGGCCGTAGGGGCCGCGGCAGATACGCAGTATTTT. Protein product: CASSLAVGAAADTQYF.

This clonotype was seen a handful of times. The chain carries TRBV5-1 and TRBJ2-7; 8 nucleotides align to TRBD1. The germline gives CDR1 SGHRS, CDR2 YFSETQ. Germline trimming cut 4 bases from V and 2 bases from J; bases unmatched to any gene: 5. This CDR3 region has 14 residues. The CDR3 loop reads CASSQGQGTYEQYF. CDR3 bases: TGCGCCAGCAGCCAAGGACAGGGAACCTACGAGCAGTACTTC.

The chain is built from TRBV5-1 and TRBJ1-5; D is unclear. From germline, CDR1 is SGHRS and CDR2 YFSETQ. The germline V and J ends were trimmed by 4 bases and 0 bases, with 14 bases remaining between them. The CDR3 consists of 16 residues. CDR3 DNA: TGCGCCAGCAGCACCCCGCACACATATAGCAATCAGCCCCAGCATTTT. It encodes CASSTPHTYSNQPQHF. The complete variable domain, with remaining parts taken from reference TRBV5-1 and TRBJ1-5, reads KAGVTQTPRYLIKTRGQQVTLSCSPISGHRSVSWYQQTPGQGLQFLFEYFSETQRNKGNFPGRFSGRQFSNSRSEMNVSTLELGDSALYLCASSTPHTYSNQPQHFGDGTRLSIL.

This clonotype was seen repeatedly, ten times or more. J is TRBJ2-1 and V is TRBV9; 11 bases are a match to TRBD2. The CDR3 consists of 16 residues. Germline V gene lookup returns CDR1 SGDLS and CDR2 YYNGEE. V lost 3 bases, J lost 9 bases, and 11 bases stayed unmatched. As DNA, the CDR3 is TGTGCCAGCAGCGCTTATAGCGGGGGGGCTTTTGGTGAGCAGTTCTTC. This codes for CASSAYSGGAFGEQFF.

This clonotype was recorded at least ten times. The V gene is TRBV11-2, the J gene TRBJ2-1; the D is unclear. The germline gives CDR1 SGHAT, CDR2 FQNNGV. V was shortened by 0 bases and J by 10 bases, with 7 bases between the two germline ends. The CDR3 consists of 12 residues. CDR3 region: CASSLDSGEQFF. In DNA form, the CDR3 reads TGTGCCAGCAGCTTAGATTCGGGCGAGCAGTTCTTC.

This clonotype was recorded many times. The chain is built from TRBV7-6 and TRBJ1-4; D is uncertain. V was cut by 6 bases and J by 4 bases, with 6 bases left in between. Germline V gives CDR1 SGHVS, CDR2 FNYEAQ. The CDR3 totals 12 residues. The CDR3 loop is CASSSFNEKLFF. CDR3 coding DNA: TGTGCCAGCAGTTCGTTTAATGAAAAACTGTTTTTT. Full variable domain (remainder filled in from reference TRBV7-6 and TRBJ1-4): GAGVSQSPRYKVTKRGQDVALRCDPISGHVSLYWYRQALGQGPEFLTYFNYEAQQDKSGLPNDRFSAERPEGSISTLTIQRTEQRDSAMYRCASSSFNEKLFFGSGTQLSVL.

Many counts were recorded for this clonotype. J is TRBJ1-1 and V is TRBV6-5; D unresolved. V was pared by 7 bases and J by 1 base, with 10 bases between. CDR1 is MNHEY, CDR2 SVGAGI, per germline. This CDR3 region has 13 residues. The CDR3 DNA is TGTGCCAGCAATTCGGACGGGAACACTGAAGCTTTCTTT. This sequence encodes CASNSDGNTEAFF.

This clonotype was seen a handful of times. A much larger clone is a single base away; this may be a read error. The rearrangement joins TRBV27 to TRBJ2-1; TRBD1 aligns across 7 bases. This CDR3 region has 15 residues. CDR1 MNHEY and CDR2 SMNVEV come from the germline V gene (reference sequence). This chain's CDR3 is CTSSRYRGSYNEQFF. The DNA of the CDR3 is TGTACCAGCAGCCGTTACAGGGGCTCCTACAATGAGCAGTTCTTC.

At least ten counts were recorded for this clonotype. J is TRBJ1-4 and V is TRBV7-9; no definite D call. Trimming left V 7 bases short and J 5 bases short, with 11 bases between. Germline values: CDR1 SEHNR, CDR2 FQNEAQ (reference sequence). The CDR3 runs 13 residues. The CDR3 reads CASMQLPNEKLFF. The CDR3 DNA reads TGTGCCAGCATGCAGCTGCCAAATGAAAAACTGTTTTTT.

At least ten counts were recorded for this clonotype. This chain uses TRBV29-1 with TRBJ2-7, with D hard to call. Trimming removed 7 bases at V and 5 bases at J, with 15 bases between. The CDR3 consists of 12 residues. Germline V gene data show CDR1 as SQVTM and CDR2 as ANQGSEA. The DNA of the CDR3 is TGCAGCGCCTCGGGCGGTACGAACGAGCAGTACTTC. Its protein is CSASGGTNEQYF.

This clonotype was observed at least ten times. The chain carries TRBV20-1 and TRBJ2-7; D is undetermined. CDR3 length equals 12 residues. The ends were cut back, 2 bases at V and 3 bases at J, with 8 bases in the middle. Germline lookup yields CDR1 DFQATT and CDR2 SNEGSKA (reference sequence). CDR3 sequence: CSARKDGYEQYF. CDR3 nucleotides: TGCAGTGCTAGAAAGGACGGCTACGAGCAGTACTTC.

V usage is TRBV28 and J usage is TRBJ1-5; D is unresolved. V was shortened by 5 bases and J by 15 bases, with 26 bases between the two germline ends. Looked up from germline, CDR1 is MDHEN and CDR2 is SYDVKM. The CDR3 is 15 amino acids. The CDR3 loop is CASSDDGYSNQLRHF. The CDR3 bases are TGTGCCAGCAGTGACGACGGCTATAGCAATCAGCTCCGGCATTTT.

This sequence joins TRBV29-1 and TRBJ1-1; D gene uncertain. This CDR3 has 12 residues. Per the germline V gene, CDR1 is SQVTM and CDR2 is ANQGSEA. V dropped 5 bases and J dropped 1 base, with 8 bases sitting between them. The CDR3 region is CSVREGNTEAFF. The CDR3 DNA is TGCAGCGTTCGCGAGGGGAACACTGAAGCTTTCTTT.

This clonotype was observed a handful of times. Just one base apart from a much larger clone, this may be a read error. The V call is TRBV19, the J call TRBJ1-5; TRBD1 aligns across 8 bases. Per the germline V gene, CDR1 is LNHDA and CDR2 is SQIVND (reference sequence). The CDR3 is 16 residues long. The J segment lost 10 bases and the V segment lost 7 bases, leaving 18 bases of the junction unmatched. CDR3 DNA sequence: TGTGCCAGTATCGGACAGGGAGGGGGAGCGAGGCACCCCCAGCATTTT. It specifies CASIGQGGGARHPQHF.

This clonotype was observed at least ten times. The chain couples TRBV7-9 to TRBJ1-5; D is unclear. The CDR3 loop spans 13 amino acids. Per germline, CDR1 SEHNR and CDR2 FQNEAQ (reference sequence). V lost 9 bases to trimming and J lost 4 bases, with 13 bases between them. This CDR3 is CASQGGGNQPQHF. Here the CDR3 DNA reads TGTGCCAGTCAAGGCGGTGGAAATCAGCCCCAGCATTTT.

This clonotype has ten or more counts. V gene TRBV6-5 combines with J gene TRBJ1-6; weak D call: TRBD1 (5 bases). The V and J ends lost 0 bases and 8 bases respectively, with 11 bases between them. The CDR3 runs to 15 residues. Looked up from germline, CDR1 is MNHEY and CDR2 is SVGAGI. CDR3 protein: CASSYSMGGDSPLHF. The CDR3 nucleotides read TGTGCCAGCAGTTACTCGATGGGAGGGGATTCACCCCTCCACTTT.

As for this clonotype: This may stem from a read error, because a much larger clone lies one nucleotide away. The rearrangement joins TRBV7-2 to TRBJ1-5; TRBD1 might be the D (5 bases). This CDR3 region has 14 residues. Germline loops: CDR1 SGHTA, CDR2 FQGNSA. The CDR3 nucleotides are TGTGCCAACAGCTTGTTGGGACGTAATCAGCCCCAGCATTTT. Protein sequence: CANSLLGRNQPQHF.

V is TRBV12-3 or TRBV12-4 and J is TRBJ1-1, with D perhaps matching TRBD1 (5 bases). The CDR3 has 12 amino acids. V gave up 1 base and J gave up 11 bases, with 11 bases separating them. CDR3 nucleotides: TGTGCCAGCAGTTTAGGGCAGGGAGGCGCTTTCTTT. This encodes CASSLGQGGAFF.

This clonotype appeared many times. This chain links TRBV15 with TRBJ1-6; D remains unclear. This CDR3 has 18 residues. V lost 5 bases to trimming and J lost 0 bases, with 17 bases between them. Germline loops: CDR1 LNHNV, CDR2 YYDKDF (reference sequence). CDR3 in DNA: TGTGCCACCAGCTCAAGGGATGGGTTCGGCTCCTATAATTCACCCCTCCACTTT. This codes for CATSSRDGFGSYNSPLHF.

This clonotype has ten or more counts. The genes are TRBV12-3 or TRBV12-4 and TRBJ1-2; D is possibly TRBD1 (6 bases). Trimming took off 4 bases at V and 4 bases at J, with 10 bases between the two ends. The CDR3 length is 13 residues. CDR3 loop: CASSYQGSYGYTF. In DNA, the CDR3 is TGTGCCAGCAGTTACCAGGGGAGCTATGGCTACACCTTC.

The CDR3 is CASSPGDSLTDTQYF. As DNA, the CDR3 is TGCGCCAGCAGCCCCGGGGATAGCCTCACAGATACGCAGTATTTT. The rearrangement links TRBV10-1 to TRBJ2-3; D perhaps matches TRBD2 (5 bases). Trimming left V 6 bases short and J 2 bases short, with 15 bases between. Germline CDR1 reads WNHNN; CDR2 reads SYGVQD (reference sequence). The CDR3 spans 15 residues.

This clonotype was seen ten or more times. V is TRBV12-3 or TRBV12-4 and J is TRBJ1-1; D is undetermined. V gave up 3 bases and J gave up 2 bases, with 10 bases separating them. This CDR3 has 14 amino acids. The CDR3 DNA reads TGTGCCAGCAGTTTTGACCAGACCAACACTGAAGCTTTCTTT. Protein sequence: CASSFDQTNTEAFF.

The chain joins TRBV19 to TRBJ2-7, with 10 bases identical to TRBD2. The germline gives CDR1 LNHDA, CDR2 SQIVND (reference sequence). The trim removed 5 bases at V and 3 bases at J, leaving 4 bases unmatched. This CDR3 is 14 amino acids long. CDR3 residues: CASSSLAGNYEQYF. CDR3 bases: TGTGCCAGTAGTTCACTAGCGGGGAACTACGAGCAGTACTTC.